These 23 T cell receptor beta chains originate from one sample sequenced in a study of cytomegalovirus exposure and HLA in healthy donors. The PCR was carried out with 60 Vbeta primers and 13 Jbeta primers. Only in-frame clones appear in the TCRdb table, and some are missing; sequencing was by immunoSEQ multiplex PCR. Found here are 150,000 to 200,000 clones, approximately 78% of them singletons; the top ten hold around 14%. The source material was PBMCs. All receptors come from a woman in her twenties or thirties in good health and CMV-seropositive.

This clone was detected only a few times. The chain uses TRBV11-2 and TRBJ2-3; 12 bases line up with TRBD2. Germline V gene sequence: CDR1 SGHAT, CDR2 FQNNGV. Germline trimming cut 7 bases from V and 3 bases from J; bases unmatched to any gene: 2. CDR3 length: 14 amino acids. This chain's CDR3 is CASKTSGSTDTQYF. CDR3 in DNA: TGTGCCAGCAAGACTAGCGGGAGTACAGATACGCAGTATTTT.

The chain recombines TRBV19 with TRBJ1-5, with 8 bases identical to TRBD1. CDR1 is LNHDA, CDR2 SQIVND, per germline (reference sequence). The length of the CDR3 is 15 residues. Trimming cost V 6 bases and J 7 bases; bases outside gene matches: 11. CDR3 DNA sequence: TGTGCCAGTAGCCTAAGGACAGGGCAATGGCAGCCCCAGCATTTT. It encodes CASSLRTGQWQPQHF.

This clone was seen a single time. V is TRBV5-5 and J is TRBJ1-5; D is uncertain. This CDR3 is 13 amino acids long. Germline CDR1 reads SGHKS; CDR2 reads YYEKEE (reference sequence). V was shortened by 1 base and J by 6 bases, with 8 bases between the two germline ends. CDR3 amino acids: CASSLRPGQPQHF. CDR3 nucleotide sequence: TGTGCCAGCAGCTTGCGCCCGGGTCAGCCCCAGCATTTT. Full variable domain (remainder filled in from reference TRBV5-5 and TRBJ1-5): DAGVTQSPTHLIKTRGQQVTLRCSPISGHKSVSWYQQVLGQGPQFIFQYYEKEERGRGNFPDRFSARQFPNYSSELNVNALLLGDSALYLCASSLRPGQPQHFGDGTRLSIL.

The genes are TRBV27 and TRBJ2-5, with D possibly TRBD2 on 6 matching bases. CDR1 and CDR2 from the germline V gene are MNHEY and SMNVEV (reference sequence). This CDR3 spans 14 amino acids. V was clipped by 6 bases and J by 10 bases, with 21 bases between them. The CDR3: CASSPTGTAAVQYF. The DNA of the CDR3 is TGTGCCAGCAGCCCCACCGGGACTGCCGCGGTCCAGTACTTC.

Only a few counts were recorded for this clone. The chain joins TRBV5-1 to TRBJ1-1; D might be TRBD1 (5 bases). V shed 0 bases and J shed 3 bases, with 12 bases lying between them. Germline V gives CDR1 SGHRS, CDR2 YFSETQ. CDR3 length equals 15 residues. CDR3 in amino acids: CASSLVSDRHTEAFF. CDR3 nucleotide sequence: TGCGCCAGCAGCTTGGTGTCTGACAGACACACTGAAGCTTTCTTT.

This clone was observed a handful of times. The V gene is TRBV9, the J gene TRBJ2-5, with unresolved D. Germline CDR1 reads SGDLS; CDR2 reads YYNGEE. V dropped 0 bases and J dropped 2 bases, with 8 bases sitting between them. The CDR3 has 14 amino acids. CDR3 loop: CASSVDVEQETQYF. The DNA for the CDR3 is TGTGCCAGCAGCGTAGATGTAGAGCAAGAGACCCAGTACTTC.

This clone was recorded only once. The chain joins TRBV7-9 to TRBJ2-1; no clear D. This CDR3 spans 11 amino acids. V was trimmed by 5 bases and J by 10 bases, leaving 9 bases between them. Germline CDR1 SEHNR, CDR2 FQNEAQ (reference sequence). CDR3 in amino acids: CASSPRREQFF. CDR3 sequence (DNA): TGTGCCAGCAGCCCCAGGCGAGAGCAGTTCTTC. Supplemented by reference TRBV7-9 and TRBJ2-1, the full variable domain reads DTGVSQNPRHKITKRGQNVTFRCDPISEHNRLYWYRQTLGQGPEFLTYFQNEAQLEKSRLLSDRFSAERPKGSFSTLEIQRTEQGDSAMYLCASSPRREQFFGPGTRLTVL.

V and J are TRBV7-2 and TRBJ2-5; 7 bases align to TRBD2. Germline-derived CDR1 and CDR2 are SGHTA and FQGNSA. The J segment lost 1 base and the V segment lost 5 bases, leaving 13 bases of the junction unmatched. This CDR3 has 17 amino acids. The CDR3 nucleotides read TGTGCCAGCAGCCCACTCTGGGGGGGACTAATCCAAGAGACCCAGTACTTC. Protein sequence: CASSPLWGGLIQETQYF.

Comment on this clone: One junction end does not reproduce the germline sequence, and a read error may be involved. The CDR3 sequence: CASSYTRGLIGAF. The CDR3 DNA is TGTGCCAGCAGTTACACCCGAGGACTCATTGGGGCCTTC. This chain joins TRBV6-6 and TRBJ1-2; D uncertain. The CDR3 consists of 13 residues. Germline lookup yields CDR1 MNHNY and CDR2 SVGAGI (reference sequence).

The chain couples TRBV21-1 to TRBJ1-3. TRBV21-1 corresponds to a pseudogene. This CDR3 has 15 amino acids. As DNA, the CDR3 is TGTGCCAGCAGCAAAGCCGGAGGGGCCCTAAACACCATATATTTT. This gives the protein CASSKAGGALNTIYF.

This rearrangement joins TRBV5-1 to TRBJ2-5, with D perhaps matching TRBD1 (6 bases). The better agreement between TRBJ2-7 and the DNA end casts doubt on the J call. The CDR3 extends over 17 amino acids. The germline V gene has CDR1 SGHRS and CDR2 YFSETQ. CDR3 loop: CASSSGIQGLVSYEQYF. CDR3 DNA sequence: TGCGCCAGCAGCTCAGGGATCCAGGGGCTAGTCTCCTACGAGCAGTACTTC.

This rearrangement joins TRBV11-2 to TRBJ2-1; D unresolved. The CDR3 is 15 residues long. V lost 1 base to trimming and J lost 0 bases, with 7 bases between them. Germline loops: CDR1 SGHAT, CDR2 FQNNGV. The CDR3 DNA sequence: TGTGCCAGCAGCTTAGCGACTCCCTCCTACAATGAGCAGTTCTTC. As protein: CASSLATPSYNEQFF. The full variable domain, rest sourced from reference TRBV11-2 and TRBJ2-1, is EAGVAQSPRYKIIEKRQSVAFWCNPISGHATLYWYQQILGQGPKLLIQFQNNGVVDDSQLPKDRFSAERLKGVDSTLKIQPAKLEDSAVYLCASSLATPSYNEQFFGPGTRLTVL.

V gene TRBV7-2 combines with J gene TRBJ1-2; D is perhaps TRBD1 (5 bases). Germline CDR1 reads SGHTA; CDR2 reads FQGNSA. With 5 bases removed from V and 3 bases from J, the gap between germline ends came to 13 bases. This CDR3 is built from 14 residues. The CDR3 protein is CASSPTALDYGYTF. The CDR3 DNA follows: TGTGCCAGCAGCCCGACAGCCCTAGACTATGGCTACACCTTC.

The chain recombines TRBV30 with TRBJ1-4; perhaps TRBD1 as D (5 bases). The CDR3 totals 15 residues. Germline-derived CDR1 and CDR2 are GTSNPN and SVGIG (reference sequence). V was pared by 0 bases and J by 4 bases, with 12 bases between. CDR3 amino acids: CAWSVQRTFNEKLFF. DNA for the CDR3: TGTGCCTGGAGTGTACAGAGGACATTTAATGAAAAACTGTTTTTT.

This chain connects TRBV6-1 to TRBJ2-1; the match to TRBD2 covers 9 bases. V shed 3 bases, J shed 10 bases, and the junction held 19 bases outside the gene matches. Germline V gene lookup returns CDR1 MNHNS and CDR2 SASEGT. This CDR3 is built from 18 residues. CDR3 sequence reads: CASSDRGVLAGLNREQFF. CDR3 nucleotide sequence: TGTGCCAGCAGTGATAGGGGGGTCCTAGCGGGGTTGAATCGGGAGCAGTTCTTC.

The rearrangement uses TRBV11-3 and TRBJ2-3, with 7 bases aligning to TRBD2. Germline V gene lookup returns CDR1 SGHNT and CDR2 YENEEA. The CDR3 consists of 17 residues. With 4 bases clipped from V and 4 bases from J, the junction kept 14 bases outside the gene matches. DNA of the CDR3: TGTGCCAGCAGCTCATCGCCTATGGGAGGGCTTGCAGATACGCAGTATTTT. This gives the protein CASSSSPMGGLADTQYF.

This clone was seen only a few times. This sequence joins TRBV2 and TRBJ2-2; the D gene is possibly TRBD1 (6 bases). Per the germline V gene, CDR1 is SNHLY and CDR2 is FYNNEI. V lost 6 bases, J lost 6 bases, and 17 bases lay in between. This CDR3 has 15 amino acids. CDR3 region: CASRDTGKSAGELFF. As DNA, the CDR3 is TGTGCCAGCAGAGACACAGGGAAGAGCGCCGGGGAGCTGTTTTTT.

The chain uses TRBV29-1 and TRBJ2-3, with 9 bases fitting TRBD1. This CDR3 is 15 amino acids long. Germline V gives CDR1 SQVTM, CDR2 ANQGSEA. The trim removed 4 bases at V and 9 bases at J, leaving 14 bases unmatched. This chain's CDR3 is CSVGHPGQGGLTQYF. CDR3 coding DNA: TGCAGCGTTGGGCACCCGGGACAGGGTGGTTTAACGCAGTATTTT.

The chain joins TRBV6-4 to TRBJ2-7; the match to TRBD1 covers 7 bases. The CDR3 spans 15 residues. Germline V gene lookup returns CDR1 MRHNA and CDR2 SNTAGT. J lost 2 bases, V lost 4 bases, and 8 bases had no gene match. CDR3 DNA sequence: TGTGCCAGCAGTGCTAGGGACAGCCCAGCCTACGAGCAGTACTTC. Protein sequence: CASSARDSPAYEQYF.

This chain connects TRBV30 to TRBJ1-1; D is undetermined. The CDR3 runs to 12 residues. The V gene's germline CDR1 is GTSNPN and CDR2 SVGIG (reference sequence). Between the trimmed V and J ends, which lost 7 bases and 3 bases, there was a span of 12 bases. CDR3 protein: CAYYFMDTEAFF. The CDR3 DNA sequence: TGTGCCTACTATTTTATGGACACTGAAGCTTTCTTT.

CDR3 residues: CASSLGGEYEQYF. In DNA, the CDR3 is TGTGCCAGCAGCTTAGGCGGAGAATACGAGCAGTACTTC. This chain uses TRBV7-2 with TRBJ2-7; unclear D gene. Trimming took off 1 base at V and 4 bases at J, with 8 bases between the two ends. The length of the CDR3 is 13 residues. Germline loops: CDR1 SGHTA, CDR2 FQGNSA.

The chain uses TRBV18 and TRBJ1-5; no clear D gene. The CDR3 runs 15 residues. The V and J ends lost 1 base and 0 bases respectively, with 7 bases between them. In germline, CDR1 is KGHSH, CDR2 LQKENI. CDR3 in amino acids: CASSPLAGSNQPQHF. The CDR3 nucleotides read TGTGCCAGCTCACCACTTGCGGGTAGCAATCAGCCCCAGCATTTT.

The chain is built from TRBV25-1 and TRBJ1-4; D is uncertain. CDR3 size: 14 residues. Germline V gene data show CDR1 as MGHDK and CDR2 as SYGVNS. V was trimmed by 2 bases and J by 3 bases, leaving 7 bases between them. CDR3 in amino acids: CASSERSANEKLFF. The CDR3 DNA reads as TGTGCCAGCAGTGAAAGAAGCGCTAATGAAAAACTGTTTTTT. Full variable domain (outside the CDR3, taken from reference TRBV25-1 and TRBJ1-4): EADIYQTPRYLVIGTGKKITLECSQTMGHDKMYWYQQDPGMELHLIHYSYGVNSTEKGDLSSESTVSRIRTEHFPLTLESARPSHTSQYLCASSERSANEKLFFGSGTQLSVL.